The clone carrying this T cell receptor (beta chain) came up a few times. TCRdb keeps only in-frame clones here, not all; method: immunoSEQ multiplex PCR. The repertoire consists of around 160,000 clones, with about four fifths occurring once and the leading ten covering 3% to 3.5%. The data were taken from a study of blood T cell repertoires in COVID-19. Overall study: Researchers got acute and convalescent COVID-19 samples from the United States, Italy and Spain. The cDNA or gDNA used as material had been derived from T cells, B-cell-depleted T cells, or PBMCs.

Across about two dozen US areas, participants ranged in age from roughly 18 to 95 years. Sequencing was carried out using PBMCs or T cells enriched from blood (not recorded which). This TCR was recovered from a woman aged 60-75 years who had recovered from COVID-19.

The CDR3 nucleotides read TGTGCCAGCAGCCGGACAGAGCTCAACGAAAAACTGTTTTTT. The encoded protein is CASSRTELNEKLFF. The chain employs TRBV3-1 (or the pseudogene TRBV3-2) and TRBJ1-4; tentatively, D is TRBD1 (6 bases). The germline V and J ends were trimmed by 4 bases and 8 bases, with 14 bases remaining between them. The CDR3 sequence is 14 residues long. Germline CDR1 is LGHDT and CDR2 is YNNKEL (reference sequence).